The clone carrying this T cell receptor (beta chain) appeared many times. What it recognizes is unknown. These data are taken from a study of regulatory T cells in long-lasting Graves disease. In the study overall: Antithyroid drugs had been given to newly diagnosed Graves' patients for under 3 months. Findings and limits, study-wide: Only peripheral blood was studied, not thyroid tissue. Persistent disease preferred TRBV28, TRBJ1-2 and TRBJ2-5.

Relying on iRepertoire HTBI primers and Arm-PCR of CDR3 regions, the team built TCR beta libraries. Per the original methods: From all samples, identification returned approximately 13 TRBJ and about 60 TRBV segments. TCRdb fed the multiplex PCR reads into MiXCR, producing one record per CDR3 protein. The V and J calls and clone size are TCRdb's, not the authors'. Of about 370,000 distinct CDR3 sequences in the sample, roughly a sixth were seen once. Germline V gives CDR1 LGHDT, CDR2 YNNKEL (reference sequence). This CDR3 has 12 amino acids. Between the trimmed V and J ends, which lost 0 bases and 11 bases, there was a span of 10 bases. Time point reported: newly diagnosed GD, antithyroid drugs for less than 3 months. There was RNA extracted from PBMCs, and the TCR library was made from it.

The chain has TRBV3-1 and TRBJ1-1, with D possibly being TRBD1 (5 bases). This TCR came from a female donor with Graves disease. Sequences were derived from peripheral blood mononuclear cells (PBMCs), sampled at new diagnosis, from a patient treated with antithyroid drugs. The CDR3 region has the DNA TGTGCCAGCAGCCAAGAGCAGGGAACGGCTTTCTTT. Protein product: CASSQEQGTAFF. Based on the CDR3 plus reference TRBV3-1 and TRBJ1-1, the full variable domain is DTAVSQTPKYLVTQMGNDKSIKCEQNLGHDTMYWYKQDSKKFLKIMFSYNNKELIINETVPNRFSPKSPDKAHLNLHINSLELGDSAVYFCASSQEQGTAFFGQGTRLTVV.